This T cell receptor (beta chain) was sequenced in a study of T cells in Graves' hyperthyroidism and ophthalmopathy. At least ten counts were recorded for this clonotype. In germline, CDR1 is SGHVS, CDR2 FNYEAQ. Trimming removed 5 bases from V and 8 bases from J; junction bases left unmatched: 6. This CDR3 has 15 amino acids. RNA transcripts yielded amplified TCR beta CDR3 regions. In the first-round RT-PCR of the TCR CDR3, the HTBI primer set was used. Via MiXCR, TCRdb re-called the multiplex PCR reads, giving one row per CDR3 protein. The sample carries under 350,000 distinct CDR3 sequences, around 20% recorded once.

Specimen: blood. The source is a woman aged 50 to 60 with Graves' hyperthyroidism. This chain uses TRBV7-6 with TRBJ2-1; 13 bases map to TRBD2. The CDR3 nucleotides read TGTGCCAGCAGCGCAACTAGCGGGGGGGCCTATGAGCAGTTCTTC. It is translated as CASSATSGGAYEQFF.